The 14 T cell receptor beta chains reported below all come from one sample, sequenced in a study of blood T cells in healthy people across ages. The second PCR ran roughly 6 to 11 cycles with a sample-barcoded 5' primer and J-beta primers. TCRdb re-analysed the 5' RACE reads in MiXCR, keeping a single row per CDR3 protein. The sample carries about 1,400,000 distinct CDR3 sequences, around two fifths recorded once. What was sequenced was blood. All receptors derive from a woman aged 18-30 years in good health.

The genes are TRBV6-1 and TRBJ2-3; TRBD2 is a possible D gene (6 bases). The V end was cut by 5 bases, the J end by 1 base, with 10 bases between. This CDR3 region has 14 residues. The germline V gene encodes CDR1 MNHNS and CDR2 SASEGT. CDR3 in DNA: TGTGCCAGCAGTATGGGACTTCGCACAGATACGCAGTATTTT. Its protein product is CASSMGLRTDTQYF.

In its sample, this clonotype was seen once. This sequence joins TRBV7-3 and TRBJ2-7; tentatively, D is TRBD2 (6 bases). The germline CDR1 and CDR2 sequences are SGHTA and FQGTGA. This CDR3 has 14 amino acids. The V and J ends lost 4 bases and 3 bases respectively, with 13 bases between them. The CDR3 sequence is CASSSSSADYEQYF. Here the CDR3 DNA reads TGTGCCAGCAGCTCATCTAGCGCCGACTACGAGCAGTACTTC.

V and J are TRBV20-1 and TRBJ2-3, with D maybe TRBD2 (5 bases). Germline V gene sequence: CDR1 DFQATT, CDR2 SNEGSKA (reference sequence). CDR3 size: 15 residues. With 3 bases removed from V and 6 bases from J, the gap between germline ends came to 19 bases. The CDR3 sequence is CSARRVGLEVDTQYF. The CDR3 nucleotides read TGCAGTGCTAGGAGGGTAGGGCTAGAGGTGGATACGCAGTATTTT.

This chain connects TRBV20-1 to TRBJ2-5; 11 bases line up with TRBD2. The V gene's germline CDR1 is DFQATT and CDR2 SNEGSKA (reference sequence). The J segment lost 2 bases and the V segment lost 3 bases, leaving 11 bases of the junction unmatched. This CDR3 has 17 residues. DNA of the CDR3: TGCAGTGCTAGCTGGTTAGCGGGGGGGGCACGGCAAGAGACCCAGTACTTC. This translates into CSASWLAGGARQETQYF.

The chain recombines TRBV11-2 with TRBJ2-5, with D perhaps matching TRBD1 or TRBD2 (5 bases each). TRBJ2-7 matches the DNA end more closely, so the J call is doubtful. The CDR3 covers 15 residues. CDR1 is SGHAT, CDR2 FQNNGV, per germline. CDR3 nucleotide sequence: TGTGCCAGCAGCCTCTCGGGGCCTAAAGCCAACGAGCAGTACTTC. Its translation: CASSLSGPKANEQYF.

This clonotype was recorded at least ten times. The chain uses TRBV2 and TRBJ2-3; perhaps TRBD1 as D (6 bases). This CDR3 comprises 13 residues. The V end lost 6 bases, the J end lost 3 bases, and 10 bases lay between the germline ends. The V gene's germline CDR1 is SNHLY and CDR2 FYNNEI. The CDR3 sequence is CASSEQGTDTQYF. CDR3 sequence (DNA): TGTGCCAGCAGCGAACAGGGTACAGATACGCAGTATTTT.

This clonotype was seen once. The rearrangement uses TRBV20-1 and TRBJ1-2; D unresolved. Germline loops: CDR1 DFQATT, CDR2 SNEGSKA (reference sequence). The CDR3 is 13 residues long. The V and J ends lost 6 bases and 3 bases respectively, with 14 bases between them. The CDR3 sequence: CSAPHTAYYGYTF. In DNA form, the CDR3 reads TGCAGTGCCCCGCACACCGCCTACTATGGCTACACCTTC.

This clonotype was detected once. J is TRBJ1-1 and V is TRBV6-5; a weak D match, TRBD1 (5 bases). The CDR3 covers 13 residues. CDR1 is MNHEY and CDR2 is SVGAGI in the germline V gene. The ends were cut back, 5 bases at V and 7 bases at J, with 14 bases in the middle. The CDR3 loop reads CASSPNHRYEAFF. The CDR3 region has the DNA TGTGCCAGCAGTCCCAACCACAGGTATGAAGCTTTCTTT.

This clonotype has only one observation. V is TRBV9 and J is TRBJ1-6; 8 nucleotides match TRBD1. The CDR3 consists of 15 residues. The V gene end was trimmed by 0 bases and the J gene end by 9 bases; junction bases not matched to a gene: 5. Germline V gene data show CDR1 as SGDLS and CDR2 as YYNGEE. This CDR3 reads CASSVDATGASPLHF. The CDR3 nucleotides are TGTGCCAGCAGCGTAGACGCGACAGGGGCTTCACCCCTCCACTTT.

This CDR3 reads CASSLGGELTYEQYF. The CDR3 DNA reads TGTGCCAGCAGCTTAGGGGGGGAACTCACCTACGAGCAGTACTTC. The J gene is TRBJ2-7, the V gene TRBV7-6, with TRBD2 as a possible D gene (6 bases). V shed 1 base and J shed 2 bases, with 12 bases lying between them. Germline values: CDR1 SGHVS, CDR2 FNYEAQ. CDR3 length: 15 residues.

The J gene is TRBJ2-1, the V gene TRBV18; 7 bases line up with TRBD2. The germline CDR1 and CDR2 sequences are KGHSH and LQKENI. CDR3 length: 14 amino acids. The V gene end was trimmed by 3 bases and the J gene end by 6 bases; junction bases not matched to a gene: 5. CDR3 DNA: TGTGCCAGCTCACCCGGACTAGAGGGCAATGAGCAGTTCTTC. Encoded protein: CASSPGLEGNEQFF.

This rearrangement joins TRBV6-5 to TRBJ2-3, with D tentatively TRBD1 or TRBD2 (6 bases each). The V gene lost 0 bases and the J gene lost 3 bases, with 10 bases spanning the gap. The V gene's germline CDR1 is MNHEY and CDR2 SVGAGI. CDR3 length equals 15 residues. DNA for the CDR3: TGTGCCAGCAGTTACTCTGGGGGGCCAACAGATACGCAGTATTTT. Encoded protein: CASSYSGGPTDTQYF.

The CDR3 sequence is CASSNGPSYNEQYF. The CDR3 nucleotides are TGTGCCAGCAGTAACGGGCCCTCCTACAATGAGCAGTACTTC. This sequence joins TRBV28 and TRBJ2-1; D call uncertain. The DNA end lines up better with TRBJ2-7; the J call may be wrong. The length of the CDR3 is 14 residues. The germline gives CDR1 MDHEN, CDR2 SYDVKM.

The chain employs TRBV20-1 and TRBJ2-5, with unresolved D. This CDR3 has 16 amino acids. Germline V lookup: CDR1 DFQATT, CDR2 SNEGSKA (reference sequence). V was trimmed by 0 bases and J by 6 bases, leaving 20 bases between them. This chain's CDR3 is CSARDWNGPPSQTQYF. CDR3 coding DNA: TGCAGTGCTAGAGATTGGAATGGACCCCCGAGTCAGACCCAGTACTTC.